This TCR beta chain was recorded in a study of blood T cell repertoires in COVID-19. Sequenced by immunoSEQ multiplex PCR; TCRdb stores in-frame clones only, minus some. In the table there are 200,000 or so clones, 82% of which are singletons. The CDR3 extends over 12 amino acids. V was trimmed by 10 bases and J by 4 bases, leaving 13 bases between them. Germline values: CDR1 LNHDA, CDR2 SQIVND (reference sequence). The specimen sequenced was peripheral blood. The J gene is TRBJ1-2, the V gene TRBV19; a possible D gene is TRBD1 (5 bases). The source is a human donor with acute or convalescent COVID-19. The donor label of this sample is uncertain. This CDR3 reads CATQERGYGYTF. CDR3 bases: TGTGCCACCCAAGAAAGGGGCTATGGCTACACCTTC.